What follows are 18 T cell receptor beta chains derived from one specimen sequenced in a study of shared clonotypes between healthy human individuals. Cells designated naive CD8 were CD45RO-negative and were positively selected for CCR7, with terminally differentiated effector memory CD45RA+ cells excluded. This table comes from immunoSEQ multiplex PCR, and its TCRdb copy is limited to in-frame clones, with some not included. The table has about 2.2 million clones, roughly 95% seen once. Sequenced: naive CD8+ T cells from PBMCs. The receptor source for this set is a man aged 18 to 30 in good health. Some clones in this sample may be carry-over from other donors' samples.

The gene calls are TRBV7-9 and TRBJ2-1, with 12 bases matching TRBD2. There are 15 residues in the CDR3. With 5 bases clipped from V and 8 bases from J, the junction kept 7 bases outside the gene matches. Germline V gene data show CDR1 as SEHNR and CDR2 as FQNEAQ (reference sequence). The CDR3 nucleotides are TGTGCCAGCAGCCAGACTAGCGGGAGCCCCCATGAGCAGTTCTTC. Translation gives CASSQTSGSPHEQFF.

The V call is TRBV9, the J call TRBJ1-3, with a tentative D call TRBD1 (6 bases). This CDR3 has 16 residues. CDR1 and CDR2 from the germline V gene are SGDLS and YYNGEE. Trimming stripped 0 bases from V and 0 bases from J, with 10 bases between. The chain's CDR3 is CASSVGGGLSGNTIYF. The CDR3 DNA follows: TGTGCCAGCAGCGTAGGAGGGGGACTCTCTGGAAACACCATATATTTT.

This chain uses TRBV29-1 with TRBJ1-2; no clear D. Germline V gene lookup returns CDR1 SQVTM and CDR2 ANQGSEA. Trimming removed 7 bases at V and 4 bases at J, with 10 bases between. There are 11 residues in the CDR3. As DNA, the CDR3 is TGCAGCGGAATTGTTCCCTATGGCTACACCTTC. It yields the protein CSGIVPYGYTF.

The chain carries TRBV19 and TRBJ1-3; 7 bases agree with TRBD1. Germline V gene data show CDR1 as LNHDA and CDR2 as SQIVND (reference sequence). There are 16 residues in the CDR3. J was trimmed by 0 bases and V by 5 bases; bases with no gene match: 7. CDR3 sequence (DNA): TGTGCCAGTAGTGCGACAGGGTACTTCTCTGGAAACACCATATATTTT. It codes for CASSATGYFSGNTIYF.

The CDR3 DNA sequence: TGTGCCAGCAGTGATCATGATCCGGGTCTTGACTATGGCTACACCTTC. Translated: CASSDHDPGLDYGYTF. The chain has TRBV2 and TRBJ1-2; D call uncertain. Germline values: CDR1 SNHLY, CDR2 FYNNEI. The CDR3 covers 16 residues. V was shortened by 3 bases and J by 3 bases, with 17 bases between the two germline ends.

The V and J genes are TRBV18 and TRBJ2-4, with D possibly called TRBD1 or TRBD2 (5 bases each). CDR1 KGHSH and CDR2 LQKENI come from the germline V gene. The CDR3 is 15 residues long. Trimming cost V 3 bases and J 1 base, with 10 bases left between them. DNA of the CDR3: TGTGCCAGCTCACCGGGGACGGGGGCCAAAAACATTCAGTACTTC. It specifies CASSPGTGAKNIQYF. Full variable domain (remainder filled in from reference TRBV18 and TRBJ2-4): NAGVMQNPRHLVRRRGQEARLRCSPMKGHSHVYWYRQLPEEGLKFMVYLQKENIIDESGMPKERFSAEFPKEGPSILRIQQVVRGDSAAYFCASSPGTGAKNIQYFGAGTRLSVL.

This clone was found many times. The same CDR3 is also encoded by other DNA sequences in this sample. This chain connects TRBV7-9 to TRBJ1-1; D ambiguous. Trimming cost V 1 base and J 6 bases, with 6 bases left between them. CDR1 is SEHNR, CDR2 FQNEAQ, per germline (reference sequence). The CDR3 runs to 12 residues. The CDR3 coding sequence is TGTGCCAGCAGCTTAGGGGGAGCTGAAGCTTTCTTT. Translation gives CASSLGGAEAFF.

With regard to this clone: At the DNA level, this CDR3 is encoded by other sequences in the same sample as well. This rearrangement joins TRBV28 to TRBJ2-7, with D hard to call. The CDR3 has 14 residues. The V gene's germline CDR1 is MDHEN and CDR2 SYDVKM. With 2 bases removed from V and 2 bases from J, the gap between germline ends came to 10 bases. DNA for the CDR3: TGTGCCAGCAGTTTACTTCGGCGGACCTACGAGCAGTACTTC. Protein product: CASSLLRRTYEQYF.

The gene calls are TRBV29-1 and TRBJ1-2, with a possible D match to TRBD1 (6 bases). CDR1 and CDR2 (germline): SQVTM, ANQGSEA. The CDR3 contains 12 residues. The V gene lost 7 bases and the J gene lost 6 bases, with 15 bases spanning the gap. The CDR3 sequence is CSAGGGANGYTF. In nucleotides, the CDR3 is TGCAGCGCCGGAGGGGGGGCTAATGGCTACACCTTC.

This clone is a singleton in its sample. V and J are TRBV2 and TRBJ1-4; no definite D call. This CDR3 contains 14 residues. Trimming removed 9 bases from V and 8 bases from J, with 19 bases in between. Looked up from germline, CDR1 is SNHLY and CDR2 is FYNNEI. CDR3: CASSVLDSREKLFF. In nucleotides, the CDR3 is TGTGCCAGTTCGGTTTTGGATTCTCGGGAAAAACTGTTTTTT.

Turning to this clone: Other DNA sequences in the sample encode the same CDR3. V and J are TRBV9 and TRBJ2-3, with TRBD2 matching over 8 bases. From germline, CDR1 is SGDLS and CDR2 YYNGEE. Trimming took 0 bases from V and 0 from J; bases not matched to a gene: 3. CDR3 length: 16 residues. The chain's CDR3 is CASSVELAASTDTQYF. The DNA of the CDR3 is TGTGCCAGCAGCGTAGAACTAGCGGCCAGCACAGATACGCAGTATTTT.

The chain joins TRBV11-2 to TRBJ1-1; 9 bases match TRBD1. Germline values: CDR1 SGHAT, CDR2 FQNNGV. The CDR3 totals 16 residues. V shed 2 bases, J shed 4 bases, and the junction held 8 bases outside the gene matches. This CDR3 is CASSLFSGQGVTEAFF. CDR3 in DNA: TGTGCCAGCAGCTTATTCTCGGGACAGGGAGTCACTGAAGCTTTCTTT.

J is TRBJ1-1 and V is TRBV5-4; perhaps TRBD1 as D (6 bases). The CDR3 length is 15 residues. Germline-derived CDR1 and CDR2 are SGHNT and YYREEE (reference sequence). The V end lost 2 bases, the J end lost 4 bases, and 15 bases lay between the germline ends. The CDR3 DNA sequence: TGTGCCAGCAGCTTTATGGGGGGCGCCTTCACTGAAGCTTTCTTT. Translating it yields CASSFMGGAFTEAFF.

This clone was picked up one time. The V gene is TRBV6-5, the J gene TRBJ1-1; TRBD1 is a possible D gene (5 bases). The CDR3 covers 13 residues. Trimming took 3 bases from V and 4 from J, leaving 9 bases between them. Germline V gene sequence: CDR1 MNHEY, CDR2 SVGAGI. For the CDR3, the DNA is TGTGCCAGCAGTTATGGGGGACCCACTGAAGCTTTCTTT. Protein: CASSYGGPTEAFF.

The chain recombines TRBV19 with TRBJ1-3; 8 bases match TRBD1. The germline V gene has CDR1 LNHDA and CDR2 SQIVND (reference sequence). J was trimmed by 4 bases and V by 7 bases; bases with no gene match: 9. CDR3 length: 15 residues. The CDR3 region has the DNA TGTGCCAGTACCGCGGGACAGGCCGCCGGAAACACCATATATTTT. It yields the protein CASTAGQAAGNTIYF.

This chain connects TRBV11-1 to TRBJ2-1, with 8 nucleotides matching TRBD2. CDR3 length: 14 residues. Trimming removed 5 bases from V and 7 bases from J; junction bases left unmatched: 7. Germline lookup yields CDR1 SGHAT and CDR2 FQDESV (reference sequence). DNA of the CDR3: TGTGCCAGCAGCCCCAACAGCGGGAGTAATGAGCAGTTCTTC. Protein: CASSPNSGSNEQFF.

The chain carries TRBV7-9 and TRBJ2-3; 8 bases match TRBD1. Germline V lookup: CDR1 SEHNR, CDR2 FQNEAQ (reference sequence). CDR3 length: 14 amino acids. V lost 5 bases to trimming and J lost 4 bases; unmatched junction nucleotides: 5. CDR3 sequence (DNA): TGTGCCAGCAGCGACAGGGGAGGTCCAGATACGCAGTATTTT. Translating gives CASSDRGGPDTQYF.

The CDR3 spells CASRDGEDEQYF. CDR3 nucleotide sequence: TGTGCCAGCAGGGATGGGGAAGACGAGCAGTACTTC. V is TRBV5-6 and J is TRBJ2-7; D not resolved. Germline V CDR1 and CDR2: SGHDT, YYEEEE. V lost 5 bases and J 5 bases, leaving 11 bases between the germline ends. The CDR3 consists of 12 residues.